This entry is about one T cell receptor (beta chain). Its antigen is as yet unknown. Germline loops: CDR1 KGHDR, CDR2 SFDVKD. The length of the CDR3 is 16 residues. V was clipped by 2 bases and J by 8 bases, with 18 bases between them. This specimen comes from a study of T-cell reconstitution after alpha-beta-depleted transplantation in children. Whole-study findings and limits: Some patients showed high day-60 TCRbeta diversity, which derived from surviving recipient T cells and thymic progenitors.

Unique molecular identifiers tagged the TCRbeta library. TCRdb analysed the PCR reads with MiXCR anew, one entry per CDR3 protein. The table has around 80,000 distinct CDR3 sequences, less than 20% seen once; the top ten hold approximately 55%. The specimen was PBMCs, mostly from graft donor cells, collected 360 days after TCRalphabeta/CD19-depleted stem cell transplant. The TCR was taken from a male patient between 2 and 10 years old who had a stem cell transplant for acute lymphoblastic leukemia, so the T cells may come from the graft donor. The chain links TRBV24-1 to TRBJ2-1; D may be TRBD1 or TRBD2 (5 bases each). CDR3 sequence (DNA): TGTGCCACCAGTGATTCAAAAACCCCGGGGCCCGATGAGCAGTTCTTC. This translates into CATSDSKTPGPDEQFF.